These 31 T cell receptor beta chains were sequenced from one sample in a study of T cells in Graves' hyperthyroidism and ophthalmopathy. Authors of the study amplified TCR beta CDR3 regions from RNA transcripts. The TCR CDR3 was amplified in a first-round RT-PCR using the HTBI primer set. TCRdb processed the multiplex PCR reads anew with MiXCR; each CDR3 protein has one entry. The data contain under 550,000 distinct CDR3 sequences, roughly 13% of them singletons. The sequencing input was blood. Source of these receptors: a woman under 30 with Graves' hyperthyroidism.

There are many counts of this clonotype. J is TRBJ1-6 and V is TRBV2; 12 positions agree with TRBD1. In germline, CDR1 is SNHLY, CDR2 FYNNEI. Losses at the gene ends were 5 bases for V and 7 bases for J; bases not matched to a gene: 9. The CDR3 covers 17 residues. The chain's CDR3 is CASSPGQGAPRNSPLHF. The CDR3 DNA is TGTGCCAGCAGTCCGGGACAGGGGGCTCCGAGGAATTCACCCCTCCACTTT.

Ten or more counts support this clonotype. The gene calls are TRBV7-2 and TRBJ2-7; tentative D call: TRBD2 (6 bases). Per germline, CDR1 SGHTA and CDR2 FQGNSA. CDR3 length equals 13 residues. Trimming took 5 bases from V and 1 from J, leaving 9 bases between them. The CDR3 is CASSERVSYEQYF. CDR3 sequence (DNA): TGTGCCAGCAGCGAGCGGGTGTCCTACGAGCAGTACTTC.

The chain combines TRBV28 with TRBJ1-1; weak D call: TRBD1 (6 bases). The CDR3 is made up of 17 amino acids. V shed 7 bases and J shed 3 bases, with 24 bases lying between them. Germline CDR1 and CDR2: MDHEN and SYDVKM. The CDR3 sequence is CASTPPGGLVFDTEAFF. CDR3 nucleotide sequence: TGTGCCAGCACCCCACCCGGGGGGCTCGTTTTCGACACTGAAGCTTTCTTT.

The CDR3 DNA sequence: TGCAGTGCTACGGGACTAGCGGGAGAGGGTGAGCAGTTCTTC. This gives the protein CSATGLAGEGEQFF. This sequence joins TRBV20-1 and TRBJ2-1; TRBD2 matches 14 bases. Germline V gene sequence: CDR1 DFQATT, CDR2 SNEGSKA (reference sequence). This CDR3 comprises 14 residues. The trim removed 4 bases at V and 9 bases at J, leaving 5 bases unmatched.

The chain has TRBV19 and TRBJ1-1; no definite D call. Germline assignment: CDR1 LNHDA and CDR2 SQIVND (reference sequence). This CDR3 has 12 residues. The CDR3 DNA reads TGTGGCTGTGGTCTTATGAACACTGAAGCTTTCTTT. This codes for CGCGLMNTEAFF.

This clonotype has at least ten counts. The chain links TRBV12-3 or TRBV12-4 to TRBJ1-5; tentative D call: TRBD1 (5 bases). The CDR3 has 12 amino acids. V was trimmed by 3 bases and J by 7 bases, leaving 7 bases between them. CDR3 nucleotide sequence: TGTGCCAGCAGTTTCGGGGGGCAGCCCCAGCATTTT. This sequence encodes CASSFGGQPQHF.

The chain links TRBV30 to TRBJ1-2, with D maybe TRBD1 (6 bases). Between the trimmed V and J ends, which lost 6 bases and 6 bases, there was a span of 20 bases. Germline V gives CDR1 GTSNPN, CDR2 SVGIG (reference sequence). This CDR3 comprises 14 residues. The CDR3 sequence is CACKSYRERHGYTF. CDR3 DNA: TGTGCCTGCAAGTCTTACAGGGAACGACATGGCTACACCTTC.

This clonotype was detected many times. This chain connects TRBV7-2 to TRBJ2-7; D gene ambiguous. CDR1 and CDR2 (germline): SGHTA, FQGNSA. This CDR3 comprises 15 residues. V lost 1 base to trimming and J lost 2 bases, with 12 bases between them. The CDR3 nucleotides are TGTGCCAGCAGCTTAGAGTTGGACGGTACCTACGAGCAGTACTTC. It encodes CASSLELDGTYEQYF.

This clonotype was picked up many times. The chain carries TRBV12-3 or TRBV12-4 and TRBJ2-2; D is perhaps TRBD2 (7 bases). Trimming stripped 3 bases from V and 8 bases from J, with 10 bases between. This CDR3 contains 13 residues. The CDR3 DNA is TGTGCCAGCAGTTTGGGGGGGCTGGGGGAGCTGTTTTTT. This gives the protein CASSLGGLGELFF.

This clonotype has a count of ten or more. The J gene is TRBJ2-3, the V gene TRBV3-1; 10 nucleotides line up with TRBD1. This CDR3 comprises 16 residues. With V trimmed by 1 base and J by 0 bases, 1 base remained unmatched. Per germline, CDR1 LGHDT and CDR2 YNNKEL (reference sequence). The CDR3 loop is CASSQGTGGSTDTQYF. CDR3 nucleotides: TGTGCCAGCAGCCAAGGGACAGGGGGAAGCACAGATACGCAGTATTTT.

This clonotype has ten or more counts. The chain uses TRBV6-1 and TRBJ1-5; D is ambiguous. The CDR3 loop spans 15 amino acids. Between the trimmed V and J ends, which lost 5 bases and 9 bases, there was a span of 20 bases. In germline, CDR1 is MNHNS, CDR2 SASEGT. Here the CDR3 reads CASSKGHSLGWPQHF. CDR3 DNA sequence: TGTGCCAGCAGTAAGGGCCATTCCTTAGGTTGGCCCCAGCATTTT.

The sample holds many counts of this clonotype. CDR3 nucleotide sequence: TGTGCCAGCAGTGGCCAGGGGGATACGCAGTATTTT. It is translated as CASSGQGDTQYF. This chain links TRBV2 with TRBJ2-3, with a possible D match to TRBD1 (6 bases). The V end was cut by 4 bases, the J end by 6 bases, with 8 bases between. CDR3 length: 12 amino acids. In germline, CDR1 is SNHLY, CDR2 FYNNEI.

This clonotype was recorded at least ten times. The rearrangement uses TRBV28 and TRBJ2-3, with TRBD2 identical over 7 bases. The J segment lost 6 bases and the V segment lost 7 bases, leaving 10 bases of the junction unmatched. The CDR3 extends over 14 amino acids. CDR1 is MDHEN and CDR2 is SYDVKM in the germline V gene. The CDR3 nucleotides read TGTGCCAGCAATCAGCGGGGAGTTTCGGATACGCAGTATTTT. As protein: CASNQRGVSDTQYF.

This clonotype was seen at least ten times. The chain employs TRBV6-1 and TRBJ2-3; 9 bases are shared with TRBD1. V lost 3 bases to trimming and J lost 3 bases; unmatched junction nucleotides: 4. The germline V gene has CDR1 MNHNS and CDR2 SASEGT. The CDR3 is 15 amino acids. In DNA, the CDR3 is TGTGCCAGCAGTGACGACAGGGGGAGGACAGATACGCAGTATTTT. It encodes CASSDDRGRTDTQYF.

The sample holds many counts of this clonotype. CDR3 nucleotides: TGTGCCAGCAGTTCCCTAGCGGGAGGAGATGAGCAGTTCTTC. Residues: CASSSLAGGDEQFF. The chain couples TRBV6-1 to TRBJ2-1, with 11 positions matching TRBD2. Trimming at V came to 5 bases and at J to 8 bases, leaving 5 bases not matched to a gene. The CDR3 consists of 14 residues. In germline, CDR1 is MNHNS, CDR2 SASEGT.

This clonotype was counted many times. The chain links TRBV12-3 or TRBV12-4 to TRBJ1-2; D may be TRBD1 (5 bases). There are 11 residues in the CDR3. Between the trimmed V and J ends, which lost 1 base and 8 bases, there was a span of 5 bases. CDR3 residues: CASSLGQGYTF. CDR3 DNA: TGTGCCAGCAGTTTAGGACAGGGCTACACCTTC.

The V and J genes are TRBV5-4 and TRBJ2-7; TRBD1 aligns across 8 bases. J gave up 4 bases and V 3 bases, and 12 bases lay outside the gene matches. This CDR3 is 16 amino acids long. Germline CDR1 is SGHNT and CDR2 is YYREEE (reference sequence). CDR3 amino acids: CASSSGGGQGAYEQYF. CDR3 nucleotide sequence: TGTGCCAGCAGCTCCGGAGGGGGGCAGGGGGCTTACGAGCAGTACTTC.

This clonotype came up a few times. The chain links TRBV15 to TRBJ2-7, with 10 nucleotides matching TRBD1. The CDR3 totals 15 residues. After removal of 7 bases from V and 5 bases from J, the junction contained 11 bases not matched to a gene. CDR1 is LNHNV, CDR2 YYDKDF, per germline (reference sequence). In DNA, the CDR3 is TGTGCCACCAATAGAAACGACAGGGGGCTGGACGAGCAGTACTTC. Its translation is CATNRNDRGLDEQYF.

This clonotype turned up a few times. V usage is TRBV3-1 and J usage is TRBJ1-1; D gene uncertain. Trimming took off 10 bases at V and 0 bases at J, with 15 bases between the two ends. This CDR3 spans 14 amino acids. Germline V gene sequence: CDR1 LGHDT, CDR2 YNNKEL (reference sequence). Here the CDR3 DNA reads TGTGCCATTATCCGGTGGATCATGAACACTGAAGCTTTCTTT. It specifies CAIIRWIMNTEAFF.

There are many counts of this clonotype. V is TRBV6-5 and J is TRBJ2-6; the D is unclear. Trimming pared 2 bases from V and 3 bases from J, leaving 8 bases between. CDR3 length: 15 amino acids. The germline gives CDR1 MNHEY, CDR2 SVGAGI. The CDR3 coding sequence is TGTGCCAGCAGTTACGAGGCTGTTGGGGCCAACGTCCTGACTTTC. This codes for CASSYEAVGANVLTF.

This clonotype was picked up many times. This chain links TRBV24-1 with TRBJ2-7, with 10 bases lining up with TRBD1. The CDR3 has 13 amino acids. Per the germline V gene, CDR1 is KGHDR and CDR2 is SFDVKD. The V gene end was trimmed by 7 bases and the J gene end by 5 bases; junction bases not matched to a gene: 4. The CDR3 bases are TGTGCCACCAGCGGGACAGGGGAGCACGAGCAGTACTTC. Its translation: CATSGTGEHEQYF.

This clonotype was observed many times. The genes are TRBV2 and TRBJ1-1, with a weak D call TRBD1 (6 bases). This CDR3 contains 12 residues. The V end was cut by 7 bases, the J end by 3 bases, with 9 bases between. From germline, CDR1 is SNHLY and CDR2 FYNNEI. DNA for the CDR3: TGTGCCAGCATGGGGACACACACTGAAGCTTTCTTT. It translates to CASMGTHTEAFF.

As regards this clonotype: This clone may be a read error of a much larger clone one base away. The rearrangement links TRBV30 to TRBJ1-5; 9 bases are a match to TRBD1. CDR1 is GTSNPN, CDR2 SVGIG, per germline (reference sequence). After removal of 2 bases from V and 4 bases from J, the junction contained 3 bases not matched to a gene. This CDR3 spans 14 amino acids. CDR3: CAWSSGQGNQPQHF. The CDR3 nucleotides read TGTGCCTGGAGTTCGGGACAGGGAAATCAGCCCCAGCATTTT.

The sample holds a few counts of this clonotype. The rearrangement links TRBV2 to TRBJ1-4; D not certain. The CDR3 runs 15 residues. V was pared by 1 base and J by 7 bases, with 13 bases between. Germline-derived CDR1 and CDR2 are SNHLY and FYNNEI. This CDR3 reads CASSEDLRGGEKLFF. The CDR3 nucleotides are TGTGCCAGCAGTGAAGACCTAAGAGGCGGTGAAAAACTGTTTTTT.

This clonotype was counted ten times or more. The genes are TRBV20-1 and TRBJ2-2, with D uncertain. The germline V gene has CDR1 DFQATT and CDR2 SNEGSKA (reference sequence). The CDR3 spans 15 residues. Between the trimmed V and J ends, which lost 0 bases and 1 base, there was a span of 9 bases. In DNA form, the CDR3 reads TGCAGTGCTAGAGATTCGGGCAGGAACACCGGGGAGCTGTTTTTT. Translated, it gives CSARDSGRNTGELFF.

This clonotype occurred many times. The chain carries TRBV18 and TRBJ2-3, with D maybe TRBD1 (5 bases). This CDR3 has 13 residues. CDR1 is KGHSH, CDR2 LQKENI, per germline. Trimming stripped 3 bases from V and 3 bases from J, with 7 bases between. The CDR3 DNA reads as TGTGCCAGCTCACCTTCAGGGACAGATACGCAGTATTTT. It translates to CASSPSGTDTQYF.

In its sample, this clonotype was seen many times. The chain employs TRBV5-1 and TRBJ2-7, with 8 nucleotides matching TRBD2. The CDR3 sequence is 15 residues long. CDR1 and CDR2 (germline): SGHRS, YFSETQ. After removal of 3 bases from V and 2 bases from J, the junction contained 7 bases not matched to a gene. In DNA form, the CDR3 reads TGCGCCAGCAGCTCAGGACTAGCCGAAACCTACGAGCAGTACTTC. Its protein is CASSSGLAETYEQYF. The whole variable domain, remainder taken from reference TRBV5-1 and TRBJ2-7, is KAGVTQTPRYLIKTRGQQVTLSCSPISGHRSVSWYQQTPGQGLQFLFEYFSETQRNKGNFPGRFSGRQFSNSRSEMNVSTLELGDSALYLCASSSGLAETYEQYFGPGTRLTVT.

This clonotype occurred many times. The chain employs TRBV20-1 and TRBJ1-5; a weak D match, TRBD1 (5 bases). The CDR3 loop spans 15 amino acids. V was clipped by 6 bases and J by 7 bases, with 22 bases between them. Per germline, CDR1 DFQATT and CDR2 SNEGSKA (reference sequence). In DNA form, the CDR3 reads TGCAGTGCCAAATCCCGGGGGGGAGGTGACCAGCCCCAGCATTTT. Amino acid sequence: CSAKSRGGGDQPQHF.

This rearrangement joins TRBV9 to TRBJ1-2; TRBD1 matches at 10 bases. CDR1 is SGDLS and CDR2 is YYNGEE in the germline V gene. With V trimmed by 2 bases and J by 4 bases, 8 bases remained unmatched. The CDR3 has 16 residues. CDR3 in DNA: TGTGCCAGCAGCGTCGGGGACAGGGGCAAGGGCTATGGCTACACCTTC. Its translation is CASSVGDRGKGYGYTF. Filled out from reference TRBV9 and TRBJ1-2, the complete variable domain reads DSGVTQTPKHLITATGQRVTLRCSPRSGDLSVYWYQQSLDQGLQFLIQYYNGEERAKGNILERFSAQQFPDLHSELNLSSLELGDSALYFCASSVGDRGKGYGYTFGSGTRLTVV.

V gene TRBV2 combines with J gene TRBJ2-3, with D perhaps TRBD1 or TRBD2 (5 bases each). Trimming shortened V by 2 bases and J by 6 bases, and 6 bases separated the two germline ends. CDR3 size: 12 residues. Germline V gene sequence: CDR1 SNHLY, CDR2 FYNNEI. The CDR3 loop is CASSERDDTQYF. The CDR3 DNA follows: TGTGCCAGCAGTGAAAGGGACGATACGCAGTATTTT.

This chain joins TRBV24-1 and TRBJ2-1; possible D gene TRBD2, 5 bases. The germline gives CDR1 KGHDR, CDR2 SFDVKD. Trimming took 3 bases from V and 10 from J, leaving 12 bases between them. The CDR3 sequence is 13 residues long. Here the CDR3 DNA reads TGTGCCACCAGTGATAGATCTACGGGGGAGCAGTTCTTC. Its protein is CATSDRSTGEQFF.